The 5 T cell receptor beta chains presented below share a single source sample, sequenced in a study of CD8 T cells in Susac syndrome. An amount of RNA that ranged from roughly 0.45 to 1 ug was reverse transcribed with random hexamers. From the immunoSEQ multiplex PCR reads, TCRdb called clonotypes with MiXCR, one entry per CDR3 protein. The profile shows about 140,000 distinct CDR3 sequences, approximately 95% of them singletons. The sample taken for sequencing was CD4+ T cells from PBMCs. All receptors come from a human donor with Susac syndrome.

The count of this clonotype is one. This sequence joins TRBV7-8 and TRBJ2-7; no clear D. In germline, CDR1 is SGHVS, CDR2 FQNEAQ. The germline V and J ends were trimmed by 4 bases and 6 bases, with 10 bases remaining between them. The CDR3 loop spans 12 amino acids. The CDR3 loop is CASSSPIGEQYF. CDR3 coding DNA: TGTGCCAGCAGCTCACCCATTGGCGAGCAGTACTTC.

The chain carries TRBV2 and TRBJ2-6; D is undetermined. The CDR3 is 13 amino acids. Germline V gives CDR1 SNHLY, CDR2 FYNNEI. V lost 6 bases and J lost 9, with 12 bases in between. The CDR3 protein is CASSRQKVNVLTF. For the CDR3, the DNA is TGTGCCAGCAGCCGTCAGAAGGTCAACGTCCTGACTTTC.

The chain employs TRBV5-1 and TRBJ2-3; 10 bases line up with TRBD2. V trimming: 4 bases; J trimming: 3 bases; junction bases outside the gene matches: 2. CDR1 SGHRS and CDR2 YFSETQ come from the germline V gene. This CDR3 region has 14 residues. The CDR3 DNA reads as TGCGCCAGCAGCATTAGCGGGGGGACAGATACGCAGTATTTT. Amino acid sequence: CASSISGGTDTQYF.

The chain joins TRBV4-3 to TRBJ2-7; 7 positions agree with TRBD1. Unmatched junction bases numbered 18, after V lost 2 bases and J lost 5 bases. Germline V gene lookup returns CDR1 LGHNA and CDR2 YSLEER. The CDR3 has 18 residues. In DNA, the CDR3 is TGCGCCAGCAGCCAACCGGGACAGAGAACCGCCTTTGGGGACGAGCAGTACTTC. It yields the protein CASSQPGQRTAFGDEQYF.

This clonotype was seen just once. The gene calls are TRBV18 and TRBJ2-7; 12 positions match TRBD2. The CDR3 is 17 amino acids. Trimming took 3 bases from V and 4 from J; bases not matched to a gene: 10. Germline values: CDR1 KGHSH, CDR2 LQKENI. The CDR3 reads CASSPLTSGGRGYEQYF. In nucleotides, the CDR3 is TGTGCCAGCTCACCGCTGACTAGCGGGGGCCGGGGGTACGAGCAGTACTTC.